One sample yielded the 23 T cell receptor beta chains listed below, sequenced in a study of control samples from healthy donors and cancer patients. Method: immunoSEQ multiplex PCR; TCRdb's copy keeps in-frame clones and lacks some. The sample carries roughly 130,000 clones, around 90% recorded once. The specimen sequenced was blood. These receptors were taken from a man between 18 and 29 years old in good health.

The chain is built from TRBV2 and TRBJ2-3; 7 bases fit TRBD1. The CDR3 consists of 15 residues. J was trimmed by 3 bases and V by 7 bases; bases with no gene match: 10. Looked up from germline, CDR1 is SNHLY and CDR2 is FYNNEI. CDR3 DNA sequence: TGTGCCAGCACGAAATCCGGGACAGAAACAGATACGCAGTATTTT. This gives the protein CASTKSGTETDTQYF.

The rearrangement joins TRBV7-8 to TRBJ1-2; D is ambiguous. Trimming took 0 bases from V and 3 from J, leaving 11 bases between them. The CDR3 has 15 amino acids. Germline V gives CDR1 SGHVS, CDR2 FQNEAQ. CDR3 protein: CASSLAGGSDYGYTF. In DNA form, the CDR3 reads TGTGCCAGCAGCTTAGCGGGAGGGTCAGACTATGGCTACACCTTC. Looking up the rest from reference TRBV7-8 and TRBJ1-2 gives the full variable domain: GAGVSQSPRYKVAKRGQDVALRCDPISGHVSLFWYQQALGQGPEFLTYFQNEAQLDKSGLPSDRFFAERPEGSVSTLKIQRTQQEDSAVYLCASSLAGGSDYGYTFGSGTRLTVV.

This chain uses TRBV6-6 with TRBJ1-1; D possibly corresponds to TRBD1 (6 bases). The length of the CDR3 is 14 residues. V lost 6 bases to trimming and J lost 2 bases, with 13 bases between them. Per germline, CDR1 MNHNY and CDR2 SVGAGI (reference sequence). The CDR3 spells CASRSGGANTEAFF. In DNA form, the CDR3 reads TGTGCCAGCAGAAGCGGGGGCGCAAACACTGAAGCTTTCTTT.

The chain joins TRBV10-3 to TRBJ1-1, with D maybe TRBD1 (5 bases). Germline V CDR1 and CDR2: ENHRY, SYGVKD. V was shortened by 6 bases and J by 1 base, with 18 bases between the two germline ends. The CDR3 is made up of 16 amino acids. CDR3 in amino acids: CAIRPNSGVENTEAFF. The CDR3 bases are TGTGCCATCAGGCCGAATTCGGGGGTGGAGAACACTGAAGCTTTCTTT.

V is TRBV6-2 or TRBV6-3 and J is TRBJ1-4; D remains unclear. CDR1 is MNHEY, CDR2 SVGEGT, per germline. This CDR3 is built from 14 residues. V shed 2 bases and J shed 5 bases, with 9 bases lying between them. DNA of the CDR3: TGTGCCAGCAGTTACCGGACGGAAAATGAAAAACTGTTTTTT. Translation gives CASSYRTENEKLFF.

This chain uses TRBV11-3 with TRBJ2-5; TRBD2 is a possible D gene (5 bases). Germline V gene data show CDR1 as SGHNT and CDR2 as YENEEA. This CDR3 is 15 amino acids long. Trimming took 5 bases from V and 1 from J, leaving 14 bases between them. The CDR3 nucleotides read TGTGCCAGCAGCGAAGGGAGCCGGAGCCAAGAGACCCAGTACTTC. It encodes CASSEGSRSQETQYF. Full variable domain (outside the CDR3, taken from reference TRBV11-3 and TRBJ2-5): EAGVVQSPRYKIIEKKQPVAFWCNPISGHNTLYWYLQNLGQGPELLIRYENEEAVDDSQLPKDRFSAERLKGVDSTLKIQPAELGDSAVYLCASSEGSRSQETQYFGPGTRLLVL.

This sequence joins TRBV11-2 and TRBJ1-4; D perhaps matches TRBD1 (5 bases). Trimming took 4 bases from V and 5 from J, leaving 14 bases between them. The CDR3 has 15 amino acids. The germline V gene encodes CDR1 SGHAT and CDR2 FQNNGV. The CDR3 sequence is CASSSDGRGNEKLFF. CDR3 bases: TGTGCCAGCAGCTCCGACGGGAGGGGAAATGAAAAACTGTTTTTT.

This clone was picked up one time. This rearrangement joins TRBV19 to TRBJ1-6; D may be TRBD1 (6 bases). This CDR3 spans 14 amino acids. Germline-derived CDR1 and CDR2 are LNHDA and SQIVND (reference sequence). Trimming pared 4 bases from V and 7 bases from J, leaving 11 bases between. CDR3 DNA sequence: TGTGCCAGTAGTAGACAGGCCCCCAATTCACCCCTCCACTTT. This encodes CASSRQAPNSPLHF.

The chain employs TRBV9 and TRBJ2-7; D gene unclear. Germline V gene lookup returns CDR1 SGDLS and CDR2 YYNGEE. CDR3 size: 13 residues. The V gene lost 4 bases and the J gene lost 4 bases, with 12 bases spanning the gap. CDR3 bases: TGTGCCAGCAGCCTCGAGCTCGGGTACGAGCAGTACTTC. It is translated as CASSLELGYEQYF.

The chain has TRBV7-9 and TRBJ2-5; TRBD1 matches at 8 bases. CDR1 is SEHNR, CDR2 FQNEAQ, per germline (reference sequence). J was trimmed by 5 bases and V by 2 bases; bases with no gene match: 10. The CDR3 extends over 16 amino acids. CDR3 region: CASSLRGRGHGETQYF. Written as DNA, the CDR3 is TGTGCCAGCAGCTTACGGGGCAGGGGGCACGGGGAGACCCAGTACTTC.

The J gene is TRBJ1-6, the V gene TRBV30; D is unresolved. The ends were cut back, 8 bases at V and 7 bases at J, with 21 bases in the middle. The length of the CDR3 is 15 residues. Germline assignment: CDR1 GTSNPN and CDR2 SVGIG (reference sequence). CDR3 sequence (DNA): TGTGCCATCAGTTTGTCACTCAACGGCAATTCACCCCTCCACTTT. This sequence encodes CAISLSLNGNSPLHF.

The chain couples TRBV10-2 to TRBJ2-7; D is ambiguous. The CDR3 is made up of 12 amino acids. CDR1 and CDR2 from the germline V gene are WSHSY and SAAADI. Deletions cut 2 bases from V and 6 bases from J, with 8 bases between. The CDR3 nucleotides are TGCGCCAGCAGTGAGCTGGGTTCCGAGCAGTACTTC. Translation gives CASSELGSEQYF.

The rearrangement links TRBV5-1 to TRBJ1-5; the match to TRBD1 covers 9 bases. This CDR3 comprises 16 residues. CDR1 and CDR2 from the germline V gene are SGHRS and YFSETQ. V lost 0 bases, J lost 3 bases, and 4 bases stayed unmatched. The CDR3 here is CASSLGQGGINQPQHF. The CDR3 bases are TGCGCCAGCAGCTTGGGACAGGGGGGGATCAATCAGCCCCAGCATTTT. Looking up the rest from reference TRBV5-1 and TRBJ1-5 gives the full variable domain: KAGVTQTPRYLIKTRGQQVTLSCSPISGHRSVSWYQQTPGQGLQFLFEYFSETQRNKGNFPGRFSGRQFSNSRSEMNVSTLELGDSALYLCASSLGQGGINQPQHFGDGTRLSIL.

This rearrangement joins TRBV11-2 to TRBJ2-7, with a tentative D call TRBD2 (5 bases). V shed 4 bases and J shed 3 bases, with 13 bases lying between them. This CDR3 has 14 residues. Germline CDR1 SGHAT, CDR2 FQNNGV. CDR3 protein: CASSSAGPLYEQYV. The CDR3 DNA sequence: TGTGCCAGCAGCTCCGCGGGTCCCCTCTACGAGCAGTACGTC.

In DNA form, the CDR3 reads TGCGCCAGCAGCTTGGCACAGGGATACGAGCAGTACTTC. It translates to CASSLAQGYEQYF. The chain employs TRBV5-1 and TRBJ2-7, with D possibly TRBD1 on 6 matching bases. The CDR3 contains 13 residues. Deletions cut 0 bases from V and 4 bases from J, with 8 bases between. Germline CDR1 SGHRS, CDR2 YFSETQ. The whole variable domain, remainder taken from reference TRBV5-1 and TRBJ2-7, is KAGVTQTPRYLIKTRGQQVTLSCSPISGHRSVSWYQQTPGQGLQFLFEYFSETQRNKGNFPGRFSGRQFSNSRSEMNVSTLELGDSALYLCASSLAQGYEQYFGPGTRLTVT.

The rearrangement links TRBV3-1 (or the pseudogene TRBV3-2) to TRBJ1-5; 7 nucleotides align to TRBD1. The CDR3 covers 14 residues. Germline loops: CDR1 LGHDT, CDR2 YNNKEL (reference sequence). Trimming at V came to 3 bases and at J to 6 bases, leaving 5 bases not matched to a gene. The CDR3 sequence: CASSHSQGGQPQHF. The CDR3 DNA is TGTGCCAGCAGCCACTCTCAGGGGGGTCAGCCCCAGCATTTT.

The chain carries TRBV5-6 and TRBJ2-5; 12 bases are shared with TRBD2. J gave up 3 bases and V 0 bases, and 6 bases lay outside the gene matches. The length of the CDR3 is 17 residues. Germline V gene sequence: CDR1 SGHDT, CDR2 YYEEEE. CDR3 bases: TGTGCCAGCAGCTTGGCCGTAGGACTAGCGGGAAAAGAGACCCAGTACTTC. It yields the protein CASSLAVGLAGKETQYF.

This chain's CDR3 is CASSLRGPSGNTIYF. In DNA form, the CDR3 reads TGTGCCAGCAGCTTGCGGGGACCCTCTGGAAACACCATATATTTT. The chain joins TRBV5-4 to TRBJ1-3, with D tentatively TRBD1 (5 bases). This CDR3 spans 15 amino acids. Trimming removed 1 base from V and 0 bases from J, with 8 bases in between. Looked up from germline, CDR1 is SGHNT and CDR2 is YYREEE (reference sequence).

The CDR3 DNA sequence: TGTGCCAGCAGGGAGGGACCGCTTACTTACGAGCAGTACGTC. Translated: CASREGPLTYEQYV. The V gene is TRBV6-5, the J gene TRBJ2-7, with D perhaps TRBD2 (6 bases). The CDR3 totals 14 residues. Germline V gives CDR1 MNHEY, CDR2 SVGAGI. The V end was cut by 6 bases, the J end by 4 bases, with 16 bases between.

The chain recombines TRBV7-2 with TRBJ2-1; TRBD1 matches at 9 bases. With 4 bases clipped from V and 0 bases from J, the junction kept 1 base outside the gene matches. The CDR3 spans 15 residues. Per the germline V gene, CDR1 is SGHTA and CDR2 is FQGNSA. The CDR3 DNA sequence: TGTGCCAGCAGCTCGGACAGGGGCTCCTACAATGAGCAGTTCTTC. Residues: CASSSDRGSYNEQFF.

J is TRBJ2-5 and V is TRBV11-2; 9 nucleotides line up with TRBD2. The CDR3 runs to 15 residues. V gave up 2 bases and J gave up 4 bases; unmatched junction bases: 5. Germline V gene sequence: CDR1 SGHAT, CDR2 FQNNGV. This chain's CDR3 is CASSLRLAVIETQYF. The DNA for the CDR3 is TGTGCCAGCAGCTTACGACTAGCGGTGATAGAGACCCAGTACTTC.

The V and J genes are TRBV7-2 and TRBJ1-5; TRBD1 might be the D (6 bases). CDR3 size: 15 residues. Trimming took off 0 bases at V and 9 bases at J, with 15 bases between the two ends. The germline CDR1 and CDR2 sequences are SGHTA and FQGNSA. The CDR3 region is CASSLARDTIGPQHF. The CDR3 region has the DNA TGTGCCAGCAGCTTAGCTCGGGACACCATTGGGCCCCAGCATTTT.

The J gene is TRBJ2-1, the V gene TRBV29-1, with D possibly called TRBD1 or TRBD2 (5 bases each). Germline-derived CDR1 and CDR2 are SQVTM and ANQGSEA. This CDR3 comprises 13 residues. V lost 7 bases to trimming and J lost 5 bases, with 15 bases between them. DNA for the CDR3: TGCAGCGGCCGGGACCCTCCCCACAATGAGCAGTTCTTC. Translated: CSGRDPPHNEQFF.